What follows are 8 T cell receptor beta chains derived from one specimen sequenced in a study of blood T cell repertoires in COVID-19. Clones were read by immunoSEQ multiplex PCR, and TCRdb kept only the in-frame ones, dropping some. The profile covers 300,000 to 350,000 clones, with roughly 90% appearing a single time and around 4.3% taken by the ten largest. The specimen sequenced was PBMCs or T cells enriched from blood (not recorded which). The receptors shown here come from a woman aged 18-30 years with acute COVID-19.

This chain joins TRBV7-2 and TRBJ2-3; TRBD2 agrees at 9 bases. The germline V gene encodes CDR1 SGHTA and CDR2 FQGNSA. This CDR3 comprises 16 residues. J was trimmed by 1 base and V by 3 bases; bases with no gene match: 5. CDR3 nucleotides: TGTGCCAGCAGCTTTGATTGGACTAGCGGCACAGATACGCAGTATTTT. The encoded protein is CASSFDWTSGTDTQYF.

This chain joins TRBV3-1 (or the pseudogene TRBV3-2) and TRBJ1-2, with D uncertain. Trimming removed 1 base from V and 8 bases from J, with 11 bases in between. This CDR3 is 13 amino acids long. The germline V gene has CDR1 LGHDT and CDR2 YNNKEL (reference sequence). The CDR3 spells CASSQGGGQGYTF. The CDR3 coding sequence is TGTGCCAGCAGCCAAGGAGGAGGGCAGGGCTACACCTTC.

CDR3: CASSDLEMSSYEQYF. The CDR3 nucleotides read TGCGCCAGCAGTGATCTGGAGATGAGCTCCTACGAGCAGTACTTC. The chain combines TRBV10-2 with TRBJ2-7; D is uncertain. V shed 3 bases and J shed 0 bases, with 12 bases lying between them. From germline, CDR1 is WSHSY and CDR2 SAAADI. This CDR3 is 15 amino acids long.

The chain employs TRBV5-1 and TRBJ2-3; 8 nucleotides line up with TRBD1. V shed 0 bases and J 6 bases; nucleotides not matched to a gene: 3. The CDR3 contains 14 residues. Germline CDR1 SGHRS, CDR2 YFSETQ. The CDR3 protein is CASSLEQGVDTQYF. The CDR3, as DNA: TGCGCCAGCAGCTTGGAACAGGGGGTCGATACGCAGTATTTT.

The chain carries TRBV6-4 and TRBJ2-3, with 7 bases fitting TRBD2. The CDR3 sequence is 15 residues long. CDR1 is MRHNA, CDR2 SNTAGT, per germline. Trimming took 4 bases from V and 0 from J; bases not matched to a gene: 4. CDR3 bases: TGTGCCAGCAGTGTGGGGCGGGGGAGCACAGATACGCAGTATTTT. Its translation: CASSVGRGSTDTQYF.

The sample holds one count of this clone. The CDR3 bases are TGTGCCAGCAACGGGGGAGGGGAGACCCAGTACTTC. The encoded protein is CASNGGGETQYF. The chain uses TRBV28 and TRBJ2-5; 7 bases fit TRBD2. Per the germline V gene, CDR1 is MDHEN and CDR2 is SYDVKM. The J segment lost 5 bases and the V segment lost 7 bases, leaving 4 bases of the junction unmatched. The CDR3 is 12 amino acids.

The chain couples TRBV7-8 to TRBJ1-1; D remains unclear. CDR3 length equals 15 residues. The V gene's germline CDR1 is SGHVS and CDR2 FQNEAQ. V lost 1 base and J 3 bases, leaving 12 bases between the germline ends. The CDR3 sequence is CASSLVMVGDTEAFF. The CDR3 DNA reads TGTGCCAGCAGCTTAGTGATGGTCGGGGACACTGAAGCTTTCTTT.

The rearrangement joins TRBV6-6 to TRBJ2-3; tentative D call: TRBD1 (5 bases). Trimming removed 8 bases from V and 3 bases from J, with 15 bases in between. Germline-derived CDR1 and CDR2 are MNHNY and SVGAGI (reference sequence). The CDR3 length is 14 residues. The CDR3 sequence is CASGPQGTTDTQYF. CDR3 nucleotide sequence: TGTGCCAGCGGACCCCAGGGTACGACAGATACGCAGTATTTT.